Listed below are T cell receptor beta chains from one sample, sequenced in a study of cytomegalovirus exposure and HLA in healthy donors. Assay: immunoSEQ multiplex PCR; the TCRdb copy retains only in-frame clones and omits some. The sample has 150,000 or so clones, around 80% seen once. The sequencing sample was made of PBMCs. All receptors derive from a young man in good health and CMV-seropositive. Both conserved end residues are part of each CDR3. The D gene is left open where the match is weak. Rows may omit the clone size; those that give it use once, few, many or a size class.

>TRBV4-2|NA|TRBJ2-3|NA
TGTGCCAGCAGCCAAGAAGCGTTCGCGGGACGCACAGATACGCAGTATTTT
CASSQEAFAGRTDTQYF
>TRBV27|NA|TRBJ1-5|NA
TGTGCCAGCAGTTCTGTTGGGTACGGGGGTCATCAGCCCCAGCATTTT
CASSSVGYGGHQPQHF
>TRBV5-8|NA|TRBJ1-5|NA
TGTGCCAGCAGCCCATGGGGCGGGGCCCGCCAGCCCCAGCATTTT
CASSPWGGARQPQHF
>TRBV5-1|TRBD1|TRBJ2-1|NA
TGCGCCAGCAGCCGCGGGGGACAGGGGTCTAGAAATGAGCAGTTCTTC
CASSRGGQGSRNEQFF
>TRBV19|TRBD1|TRBJ1-1|NA
TGTGCCAGTAGTAGCGTGTTAGGGGGCCGCACTGAAGCTTTCTTT
CASSSVLGGRTEAFF
>TRBV30|TRBD1|TRBJ2-7|NA
TGTGCCTGGAGTGGACAGGGGGCAACCTACGAGCAGTACTTC
CAWSGQGATYEQYF
>TRBV2|TRBD2|TRBJ2-5|NA
TGTGCCAGCAGGGTCGCGGGAGAGGAGACCCAGTACTTC
CASRVAGEETQYF
>TRBV5-1|NA|TRBJ1-1|few
TGCGCCAGCAGCTTGGCCGAAGGGGGTTCCACTGAAGCTTTCTTT
CASSLAEGGSTEAFF
>TRBV4-1|NA|TRBJ2-7|NA
TGCGCCAGCAGCCAAGTCGCTCTTAGAGCGTCTCACTCCTCCCACGAGCAGTACTTC
CASSQVALRASHSSHEQYF
>TRBV19|TRBD2|TRBJ2-3|once
TGTGCCATCGCTAGCGGGAGTGCAGCAGATACGCAGTATTTT
CAIASGSAADTQYF
>TRBV4-1|TRBD2|TRBJ2-1|NA
TGCGCCAGCAGCCAATTTAGCGGGAGGGCAAGCTACAATGAGCAGTTCTTC
CASSQFSGRASYNEQFF
>TRBV29-1|NA|TRBJ2-3|NA
TGCAGCGGGAGGAAGGGGGAAGCAGATACGCAGTATTTT
CSGRKGEADTQYF
>TRBV10-3|NA|TRBJ2-6|NA
TGTGCCATCAGTCTGACAGACTCTGGGGCCAACGTCCTGACTTTC
CAISLTDSGANVLTF
>TRBV18|NA|TRBJ1-5|few
TGTGCCAGCTCACAGGGGTATCAGCCCCAGCATTTT
CASSQGYQPQHF
>TRBV7-3|TRBD2|TRBJ2-3|NA
TGTGCCAGCAGCTTACTATCGGCGGGGGGCACAGATACGCAGTATTTT
CASSLLSAGGTDTQYF
>TRBV19|NA|TRBJ1-1|NA
TGTGCCAGTAGTTTAGAGACAGCTATGAACACTGAAGCTTTCTTT
CASSLETAMNTEAFF
>TRBV2|NA|TRBJ1-5|once
TGTGCCAGCAGTGAGGTTGAAACAGGTAGTCAGCCCCAGCATTTT
CASSEVETGSQPQHF
>TRBV30|TRBD1|TRBJ1-5|NA
TGTGCCTGGAGCCGACAGGGAAATCAGCCCCAGCATTTT
CAWSRQGNQPQHF
>TRBV5-1|TRBD2|TRBJ2-7|NA
TGCGCCAGCAGCACGGACCCTAGCGGGAGCTACGAGCAGTACTTC
CASSTDPSGSYEQYF
>TRBV27|NA|TRBJ1-2|NA
TGTGCCAGCTCGGAAAGGGGGGGTAACTATGGCTACACCTTC
CASSERGGNYGYTF
>TRBV25-1|NA|TRBJ2-4|once
TGTGCCAGCAGTGAGGGGCAGCTAGCCAAAAACATTCAGTACTTC
CASSEGQLAKNIQYF
>TRBV7-9|TRBD1|TRBJ2-7|few
TGTGCCAGCAGCCCATCCGGGACAGAAATCTACGAGCAGTACTTC
CASSPSGTEIYEQYF
>TRBV30|NA|TRBJ1-1|NA
TGTGCCTGGAGCTCCGACAGGTACACTGAAGCTTTCTTT
CAWSSDRYTEAFF
>TRBV4-1|TRBD2|TRBJ2-7|NA
TGCGCCAGCAGCCAAGGACTAGCGGGAGACGAGCAGTACTTC
CASSQGLAGDEQYF
>TRBV10-1|TRBD2|TRBJ2-3|NA
TGCGCCAGCAGTGAGAGGACTAGCGGGAAAGCGGATACGCAGTATTTT
CASSERTSGKADTQYF
>TRBV6-6|NA|TRBJ2-7|NA
TGTGCCAGCAGTTACTACGGGGGCGAGCAGTACTTC
CASSYYGGEQYF
>TRBV7-2|NA|TRBJ2-7|NA
TGTGCCAGCAGCTTACAGGGCCACGAGCAGTACTTC
CASSLQGHEQYF
>TRBV6-5|NA|TRBJ2-2|NA
TGTGCCAGCCGTGGCGAACTAAACACCGGGGAGCTGTTTTTT
CASRGELNTGELFF
>TRBV7-6|NA|TRBJ2-7|NA
TGTGCCAGCAGCTTAGCGCAGTCGTCCTACGAGCAGTACTTC
CASSLAQSSYEQYF
>TRBV30|TRBD2|TRBJ2-3|NA
TGTGCCTGGAGTGCTAGAGGACTAGCGGGATTCGATACGCAGTATTTT
CAWSARGLAGFDTQYF
>TRBV9|NA|TRBJ2-7|few
TGTGCCAGCGAGACGGGAGTAACCTACGAGCAGTACTTC
CASETGVTYEQYF
>TRBV4-1|NA|TRBJ1-1|NA
TGCGCCAGCAGCCGAGTCAGGGCGAACACTGAAGCTTTCTTT
CASSRVRANTEAFF
>TRBV7-9|TRBD2|TRBJ2-7|few
TGTGCCAGCAGCCGAATCTTTAGCGGGGCTACCTACGAGCAGTACTTC
CASSRIFSGATYEQYF
>TRBV6-1|TRBD1|TRBJ1-5|NA
TGTGCCAGCAGAGGACAGGGGCTCGGCAATCAGCCCCAGCATTTT
CASRGQGLGNQPQHF
>TRBV27|NA|TRBJ2-1|NA
TGTGCCAGCAGTTTATCTTCGGGGGACGGTCCCTACAATGAGCAGTTCTTC
CASSLSSGDGPYNEQFF
>TRBV6-4|TRBD2|TRBJ2-7|NA
TGTGCCAGCAGCAAACTAGCGGGAGGGTACGAGCAGTACTTC
CASSKLAGGYEQYF
>TRBV28|TRBD1|TRBJ1-5|NA
TGTGCCAGCAGCCCCTCGGGACAGGGGACGGGTCAGCCCCAGCATTTT
CASSPSGQGTGQPQHF
>TRBV10-2|NA|TRBJ2-7|once
TGCGCCAGCAGTGAGTACGCGCGGGTGAGCTACGAGCAGTACTTC
CASSEYARVSYEQYF
>TRBV19|NA|TRBJ1-1|few
TGTGCCAGTAGTGGGCCCTTCTCGATGAACACTGAAGCTTTCTTT
CASSGPFSMNTEAFF
>TRBV7-6|NA|TRBJ2-5|few
TGTGCCAGCAGCTTTCGGGAGACCCAGTACTTC
CASSFRETQYF
>TRBV4-1|NA|TRBJ2-7|NA
TGCGCCAGCAGCCAAGGGAGGGGGCCAGGCTACGAGCAGTACTTC
CASSQGRGPGYEQYF
>TRBV9|NA|TRBJ1-3|NA
TGTGCCAGCAGCGTAGAGGCCAGGAGGGCGGCTGGAAACACCATATATTTT
CASSVEARRAAGNTIYF
>TRBV27|NA|TRBJ1-2|NA
TGTGCCAGCAGTTCCGGGGGGTCGGGGTACTATGGCTACACCTTC
CASSSGGSGYYGYTF
>TRBV15|NA|TRBJ1-6|NA
TGTGCCACCAGCTATCCGGGACAAAATTCACCCCTCCACTTT
CATSYPGQNSPLHF
>TRBV19|NA|TRBJ1-1|NA
TGTGCCAGTAGTATAGAAGGCAGGGGAATCACTGAAGCTTTCTTT
CASSIEGRGITEAFF
>TRBV6-5|TRBD2|TRBJ2-2|NA
TGTGCCAGCGGGGGGACTAGCCGCGCCACCGGGGAGCTGTTTTTT
CASGGTSRATGELFF
>TRBV18|NA|TRBJ1-1|NA
TGTGCCAGCTCAGTTCCCGGTGAAGCTTTCTTT
CASSVPGEAFF
>TRBV11-3|TRBD2|TRBJ2-1|few
TGTGCCAGCAGCCCCCAACGGACTAGCGGATACAATGAGCAGTTCTTC
CASSPQRTSGYNEQFF
>TRBV30|TRBD2|TRBJ2-7|NA
TGTGCCTGGAGTGTACGGGGGGGAGGCGAGCAGTACTTC
CAWSVRGGGEQYF
>TRBV7-7|TRBD2|TRBJ2-5|NA
TGTGCTAGCAGCTCCCAACTAGCGGGGGTCCAAGAGACCCAGTACTTC
CASSSQLAGVQETQYF
>TRBV5-1|TRBD2|TRBJ2-2|NA
TGCGCCAGCAGTTTTAGCGGGCGCACCGGGGAGCTGTTTTTT
CASSFSGRTGELFF